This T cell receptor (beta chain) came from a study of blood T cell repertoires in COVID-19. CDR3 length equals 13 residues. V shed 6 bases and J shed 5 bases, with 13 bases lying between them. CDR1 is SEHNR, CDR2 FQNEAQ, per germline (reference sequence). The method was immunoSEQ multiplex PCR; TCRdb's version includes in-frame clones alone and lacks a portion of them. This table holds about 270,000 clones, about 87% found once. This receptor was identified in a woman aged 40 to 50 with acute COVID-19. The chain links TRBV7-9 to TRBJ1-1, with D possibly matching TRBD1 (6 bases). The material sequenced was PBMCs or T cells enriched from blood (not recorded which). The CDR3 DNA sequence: TGTGCCAGCAGTCCAGGGGAACGGACTGAAGCTTTCTTT. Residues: CASSPGERTEAFF. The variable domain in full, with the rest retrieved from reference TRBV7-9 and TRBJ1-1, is DTGVSQNPRHKITKRGQNVTFRCDPISEHNRLYWYRQTLGQGPEFLTYFQNEAQLEKSRLLSDRFSAERPKGSFSTLEIQRTEQGDSAMYLCASSPGERTEAFFGQGTRLTVV.